The 32 T cell receptor beta chains listed next were all sequenced from one sample in a study of cytomegalovirus exposure and HLA in healthy donors. Vbeta (60) and Jbeta (13) primers were used in the PCR. Only in-frame clones appear in the TCRdb table, and some are missing; sequencing was by immunoSEQ multiplex PCR. The data show 200,000 to 300,000 clones, about 81% seen once. Sequencing input: PBMCs. The receptors stem from a woman aged 60-75 years in good health and CMV-seropositive.

Details on this clone: Other DNA sequences in this sample translate to the same CDR3. V is TRBV29-1 and J is TRBJ2-2; TRBD2 matches 12 bases. CDR1 SQVTM and CDR2 ANQGSEA come from the germline V gene. V trimming: 2 bases; J trimming: 5 bases; junction bases outside the gene matches: 6. The CDR3 contains 16 residues. The CDR3 here is CSVEWLAGGSTGELFF. In DNA, the CDR3 is TGCAGCGTTGAATGGCTAGCGGGAGGGTCGACCGGGGAGCTGTTTTTT.

V gene TRBV7-9 combines with J gene TRBJ2-1; the match to TRBD2 covers 9 bases. The CDR3 totals 16 residues. Germline assignment: CDR1 SEHNR and CDR2 FQNEAQ (reference sequence). V shed 5 bases and J 11 bases; nucleotides not matched to a gene: 16. CDR3 sequence: CASSPPGLAIKEQQFF. CDR3 sequence (DNA): TGTGCCAGCAGCCCGCCGGGACTAGCAATTAAGGAGCAGCAGTTCTTC.

This clone appeared once. The chain employs TRBV5-4 and TRBJ1-1, with 9 bases matching TRBD1. J was trimmed by 5 bases and V by 4 bases; bases with no gene match: 12. Germline assignment: CDR1 SGHNT and CDR2 YYREEE (reference sequence). The CDR3 is 16 residues long. The CDR3 DNA follows: TGTGCCAGCAGCCTGACGCCGGACAGGGGAGGAACTGAAGCTTTCTTT. Residues: CASSLTPDRGGTEAFF.

The rearrangement links TRBV30 to TRBJ1-3; unclear D gene. Germline CDR1 and CDR2: GTSNPN and SVGIG (reference sequence). V was cut by 4 bases and J by 0 bases, with 4 bases left in between. The CDR3 extends over 12 amino acids. In DNA, the CDR3 is TGTGCCTGGACCCTCTCTGGAAACACCATATATTTT. It codes for CAWTLSGNTIYF.

The rearrangement links TRBV11-3 to TRBJ2-3, with 8 nucleotides matching TRBD1. This CDR3 has 18 amino acids. Losses at the gene ends were 5 bases for V and 6 bases for J; bases not matched to a gene: 19. CDR1 is SGHNT, CDR2 YENEEA, per germline. The chain's CDR3 is CASSLRTGRSPVEDTQYF. CDR3 nucleotide sequence: TGTGCCAGCAGCCTGCGGACAGGGAGGTCACCTGTGGAGGATACGCAGTATTTT.

The gene calls are TRBV27 and TRBJ2-1, with 9 bases fitting TRBD2. There are 16 residues in the CDR3. Trimming at V came to 0 bases and at J to 5 bases, leaving 5 bases not matched to a gene. In germline, CDR1 is MNHEY, CDR2 SMNVEV (reference sequence). The CDR3 loop reads CASSLSISGSHNEQFF. The CDR3 DNA sequence: TGTGCCAGCAGTTTATCGATTAGCGGGAGCCACAATGAGCAGTTCTTC.

This clone was detected once. J is TRBJ2-3 and V is TRBV4-2; 12 bases line up with TRBD2. The CDR3 has 19 amino acids. Germline-derived CDR1 and CDR2 are LGHNA and YNFKEQ. The ends lost 2 bases at V and 2 bases at J; junction bases unmatched: 11. The CDR3 protein is CASSQQGLAGRSSTDTQYF. CDR3 coding DNA: TGTGCCAGCAGCCAACAGGGACTAGCGGGCCGAAGTTCCACAGATACGCAGTATTTT.

In nucleotides, the CDR3 is TGTGCCAGCAGCTTAGGTATAGCGGCAGATACGCAGTATTTT. Protein product: CASSLGIAADTQYF. The chain combines TRBV7-9 with TRBJ2-3; the D gene is possibly TRBD2 (6 bases). The germline CDR1 and CDR2 sequences are SEHNR and FQNEAQ (reference sequence). The V gene lost 1 base and the J gene lost 4 bases, with 9 bases spanning the gap. The CDR3 has 14 amino acids.

This clone has more than one count but fewer than ten. The V and J genes are TRBV6-7 and TRBJ2-7; 8 bases match TRBD1. TRBV6-7 is treated as an ORF (open reading frame) with a function not yet certain. The CDR3 is 15 amino acids. The V and J ends lost 7 bases and 1 base, in that order; junction bases with no gene match: 9. CDR3 loop: CASNRDRTPSYEQYF. DNA for the CDR3: TGTGCCAGCAACCGGGACAGGACCCCTTCCTACGAGCAGTACTTC.

This chain links TRBV21-1 with TRBJ2-3; the table's D gene call, TRBD1, was not cross checked with the DNA. TRBV21-1 is annotated as a pseudogene. This CDR3 is built from 16 residues. CDR3 in DNA: TGTGCCAGCAGCAATAGGGATGGGACAGGGGTTGATACGCAGTATTTT. Its translation is CASSNRDGTGVDTQYF.

The chain employs TRBV28 and TRBJ2-5; the match to TRBD1 covers 7 bases. The J call is doubtful: the DNA matches TRBJ2-7 better. The CDR3 is 15 amino acids. The V gene's germline CDR1 is MDHEN and CDR2 SYDVKM. CDR3: CASRSGDSLVYEQYF. Here the CDR3 DNA reads TGTGCCAGCAGATCCGGGGACAGCTTAGTCTACGAGCAGTACTTC.

The chain links TRBV2 to TRBJ1-1; D gene uncertain. Looked up from germline, CDR1 is SNHLY and CDR2 is FYNNEI. CDR3 size: 12 residues. The V and J ends lost 8 bases and 3 bases respectively, with 10 bases between them. The CDR3 DNA reads as TGTGCCAGCGCCCCGGACTACACTGAAGCTTTCTTT. The encoded protein is CASAPDYTEAFF.

The rearrangement links TRBV5-8 to TRBJ1-3; 7 bases align to TRBD1. CDR1 SGHTS and CDR2 YDEGEE come from the germline V gene. The CDR3 sequence is 15 residues long. The J segment lost 5 bases and the V segment lost 0 bases, leaving 5 bases of the junction unmatched. The CDR3 DNA follows: TGTGCCAGCAGCTTGGGACAGGGCGGTAGAAACACCATATATTTT. Amino acids: CASSLGQGGRNTIYF.

V and J are TRBV19 and TRBJ1-5, with D tentatively TRBD1 (5 bases). Trimming took off 9 bases at V and 0 bases at J, with 15 bases between the two ends. Germline V gene sequence: CDR1 LNHDA, CDR2 SQIVND (reference sequence). The CDR3 runs to 15 residues. As DNA, the CDR3 is TGTGCCAGCCGGAACAACAGGAATAGCAATCAGCCCCAGCATTTT. Translated, it gives CASRNNRNSNQPQHF. The full variable domain, rest sourced from reference TRBV19 and TRBJ1-5, is DGGITQSPKYLFRKEGQNVTLSCEQNLNHDAMYWYRQDPGQGLRLIYYSQIVNDFQKGDIAEGYSVSREKKESFPLTVTSAQKNPTAFYLCASRNNRNSNQPQHFGDGTRLSIL.

The genes are TRBV6-5 and TRBJ2-7; a weak D match, TRBD2 (6 bases). This CDR3 spans 15 amino acids. Germline-derived CDR1 and CDR2 are MNHEY and SVGAGI. V lost 2 bases to trimming and J lost 2 bases, with 13 bases between them. CDR3 region: CASSYSPGETYEQYF. In DNA, the CDR3 is TGTGCCAGCAGTTACAGCCCGGGAGAAACCTACGAGCAGTACTTC.

The chain uses TRBV28 and TRBJ2-1; 10 nucleotides match TRBD1. The germline CDR1 and CDR2 sequences are MDHEN and SYDVKM. The CDR3 runs 17 residues. V lost 3 bases, J lost 8 bases, and 13 bases stayed unmatched. The CDR3 loop reads CASSLSSRDRGEDEQFF. The CDR3 DNA is TGTGCCAGCAGTTTGAGCTCCCGGGACAGGGGAGAAGATGAGCAGTTCTTC.

The chain carries TRBV29-1 and TRBJ2-7; TRBD1 agrees at 7 bases. The CDR3 has 14 amino acids. V lost 4 bases, J lost 0 bases, and 6 bases stayed unmatched. Germline values: CDR1 SQVTM, CDR2 ANQGSEA. Written as DNA, the CDR3 is TGCAGCGTTGCCCGGGACAGCCTCTCCTACGAGCAGTACTTC. Translated, it gives CSVARDSLSYEQYF.

The CDR3 nucleotides read TGTGCCAGCAGTGTATCCGAGATTTGGGCTAGCGGACGCTACGAGCAGTACTTC. Amino acid sequence: CASSVSEIWASGRYEQYF. The chain combines TRBV2 with TRBJ2-5; TRBD2 matches 7 bases. The DNA end favors TRBJ2-7, so the J call may be wrong. The CDR3 covers 18 residues. Germline V CDR1 and CDR2: SNHLY, FYNNEI.

The chain couples TRBV30 to TRBJ1-1; D not resolved. Trimming shortened V by 4 bases and J by 0 bases, and 9 bases separated the two germline ends. This CDR3 contains 13 residues. From germline, CDR1 is GTSNPN and CDR2 SVGIG (reference sequence). The CDR3 reads CAWNAGLNTEAFF. The CDR3 DNA sequence: TGTGCCTGGAACGCGGGGTTGAACACTGAAGCTTTCTTT.

The chain links TRBV5-1 to TRBJ2-1, with TRBD2 matching over 8 bases. The CDR3 covers 15 residues. V was clipped by 5 bases and J by 1 base; unmatched bases: 5. The germline CDR1 and CDR2 sequences are SGHRS and YFSETQ. CDR3 DNA: TGCGCCAGCAGTCCGGGACTAGGTTCCTACAATGAGCAGTTCTTC. Amino acids: CASSPGLGSYNEQFF.

The chain links TRBV5-1 to TRBJ1-1, with D possibly matching TRBD1 (5 bases). Germline loops: CDR1 SGHRS, CDR2 YFSETQ. The CDR3 runs 15 residues. The ends were cut back, 4 bases at V and 2 bases at J, with 15 bases in the middle. The CDR3 nucleotides read TGCGCCAGCAGCCCACACGGGACTGTTAACACTGAAGCTTTCTTT. It is translated as CASSPHGTVNTEAFF.

The chain uses TRBV7-9 and TRBJ1-1; D might be TRBD1 (6 bases). Germline lookup yields CDR1 SEHNR and CDR2 FQNEAQ (reference sequence). The CDR3 has 13 residues. V lost 6 bases to trimming and J lost 6 bases, with 14 bases between them. The chain's CDR3 is CASSAGGPPEAFF. CDR3 coding DNA: TGTGCCAGCAGTGCTGGGGGCCCCCCTGAAGCTTTCTTT.

V and J are TRBV10-2 and TRBJ1-1; 8 nucleotides line up with TRBD1. The germline V gene has CDR1 WSHSY and CDR2 SAAADI. V gave up 6 bases and J gave up 6 bases; unmatched junction bases: 9. This CDR3 has 14 residues. For the CDR3, the DNA is TGCGCCAGCAGCACGGACAGGGTTAGGGCTGAAGCTTTCTTT. It encodes CASSTDRVRAEAFF.

This clone was seen only a few times. The chain recombines TRBV30 with TRBJ1-6; D perhaps matches TRBD1 (6 bases). Trimming shortened V by 5 bases and J by 7 bases, and 12 bases separated the two germline ends. Germline CDR1 reads GTSNPN; CDR2 reads SVGIG (reference sequence). This CDR3 spans 13 amino acids. CDR3 sequence: CAWSGTRNSPLHF. The DNA for the CDR3 is TGTGCCTGGTCCGGGACACGAAATTCACCCCTCCACTTT.

This clone occurred once. The chain has TRBV19 and TRBJ2-5, with TRBD2 matching 9 bases. Near its end, the DNA agrees better with TRBJ2-7, so the J call may be wrong. CDR1 is LNHDA and CDR2 is SQIVND in the germline V gene (reference sequence). The CDR3 contains 15 residues. CDR3 residues: CASSIRLADHREQYF. Here the CDR3 DNA reads TGTGCCAGTAGTATCCGACTAGCGGACCATCGCGAGCAGTACTTC.

The rearrangement joins TRBV14 to TRBJ2-1; D gene ambiguous. V was shortened by 8 bases and J by 0 bases, with 11 bases between the two germline ends. CDR1 SGHDN and CDR2 FVKESK come from the germline V gene. The CDR3 has 14 amino acids. The CDR3 coding sequence is TGTGCCAGCTCGTCCAGAAGCTCCTACAATGAGCAGTTCTTC. This encodes CASSSRSSYNEQFF.

The chain uses TRBV18 and TRBJ2-7; TRBD2 matches 8 bases. CDR1 is KGHSH, CDR2 LQKENI, per germline. V gave up 1 base and J gave up 6 bases; unmatched junction bases: 5. CDR3 length equals 14 residues. CDR3 coding DNA: TGTGCCAGCTCACCACAGCGGGAGCAACGCGAGCAGTACTTC. Its translation: CASSPQREQREQYF.

The chain joins TRBV7-9 to TRBJ2-1, with 10 bases matching TRBD2. J gave up 9 bases and V 6 bases, and 11 bases lay outside the gene matches. The CDR3 has 15 residues. CDR1 is SEHNR and CDR2 is FQNEAQ in the germline V gene (reference sequence). DNA of the CDR3: TGTGCCAGCAGTCCCTCGGGACTAGCGTCATCTGAGCAGTTCTTC. Translation: CASSPSGLASSEQFF.

The rearrangement uses TRBV4-1 and TRBJ1-1, with TRBD1 as a possible D gene (5 bases). Germline assignment: CDR1 MGHRA and CDR2 YSYEKL. V lost 2 bases and J lost 5, with 15 bases in between. The CDR3 consists of 15 residues. The CDR3 bases are TGCGCCAGCAGCCAACCCGGGAGGAGGGGAACTGAAGCTTTCTTT. Encoded protein: CASSQPGRRGTEAFF.

The gene calls are TRBV6-1 and TRBJ1-1; 7 bases align to TRBD1. The CDR3 is 14 amino acids. Germline values: CDR1 MNHNS, CDR2 SASEGT. V lost 2 bases and J lost 1; bases outside the gene matches: 1. Here the CDR3 DNA reads TGTGCCAGCAGTGAAAACAGGGGGAACACTGAAGCTTTCTTT. Protein: CASSENRGNTEAFF.

The table lists this clone with a count of one. The junction and the germline gene differ at one end; a read error may be behind it. CDR3 bases: TGTGCCAGCAGCCAAGATTTCGGGGGGCGTGGGTCTTTCTTT. Translated, it gives CASSQDFGGRGSFF. The chain recombines TRBV4-1 with TRBJ1-1; a weak D match, TRBD1 (6 bases). Germline assignment: CDR1 MGHRA and CDR2 YSYEKL. The CDR3 totals 14 residues.

The rearrangement uses TRBV19 and TRBJ2-1; tentatively, D is TRBD2 (6 bases). Trimming took 1 base from V and 8 from J, leaving 12 bases between them. This CDR3 is 14 amino acids long. CDR1 and CDR2 from the germline V gene are LNHDA and SQIVND (reference sequence). The CDR3 DNA is TGTGCCAGTAGTATAGCGGGAGCGTTCTATGAGCAGTTCTTC. Translated: CASSIAGAFYEQFF.